Below, 7 T cell receptor beta chains from the same sample are listed, as sequenced in a study of blood T cell repertoires in COVID-19. Assay used: immunoSEQ multiplex PCR; TCRdb lists only in-frame clones, some missing. The table lists about 66,000 clones, 86% of them singletons. Sequenced: peripheral blood. The receptor set was obtained from a man aged 50 to 59 with active COVID-19.

The chain combines TRBV11-3 with TRBJ2-7, with 7 bases identical to TRBD2. This CDR3 comprises 15 residues. The V and J ends lost 0 bases and 2 bases, in that order; junction bases with no gene match: 4. Germline lookup yields CDR1 SGHNT and CDR2 YENEEA. The CDR3 DNA reads TGTGCCAGCAGCTTAGAGGCTAGCGGTCCCTACGAGCAGTACGTC. Translating it yields CASSLEASGPYEQYV.

The V call is TRBV2, the J call TRBJ1-2, with D perhaps matching TRBD1 (6 bases). The CDR3 length is 14 residues. The V and J ends lost 1 base and 7 bases respectively, with 13 bases between them. CDR1 and CDR2 from the germline V gene are SNHLY and FYNNEI. CDR3 sequence reads: CASSEVGQGIGYTF. The CDR3, as DNA: TGTGCCAGCAGTGAAGTTGGTCAGGGGATTGGCTACACCTTC.

V gene TRBV5-4 combines with J gene TRBJ1-4; 9 positions match TRBD1. This CDR3 comprises 15 residues. Unmatched junction bases numbered 1, after V lost 4 bases and J lost 0 bases. Germline CDR1 is SGHNT and CDR2 is YYREEE (reference sequence). The CDR3 region has the DNA TGTGCCAGCAGCCGGGACAGGGCAACTAATGAAAAACTGTTTTTT. It yields the protein CASSRDRATNEKLFF. Combining the CDR3 with reference TRBV5-4 and TRBJ1-4 gives the whole variable domain ETGVTQSPTHLIKTRGQQVTLRCSSQSGHNTVSWYQQALGQGPQFIFQYYREEENGRGNFPPRFSGLQFPNYSSELNVNALELDDSALYLCASSRDRATNEKLFFGSGTQLSVL.

This clone appeared a single time. This sequence joins TRBV10-3 and TRBJ2-2; 8 nucleotides align to TRBD2. Germline trimming cut 5 bases from V and 2 bases from J; bases unmatched to any gene: 1. The germline gives CDR1 ENHRY, CDR2 SYGVKD. The CDR3 extends over 14 amino acids. As DNA, the CDR3 is TGTGCCATCAGTCTAGCGGGTAACACCGGGGAGCTGTTTTTT. As protein: CAISLAGNTGELFF.

The rearrangement uses TRBV3-1 (or the pseudogene TRBV3-2) and TRBJ1-2; D may be TRBD1 (5 bases). From germline, CDR1 is LGHDT and CDR2 YNNKEL (reference sequence). This CDR3 comprises 14 residues. Trimming left V 3 bases short and J 5 bases short, with 13 bases between. CDR3 coding DNA: TGTGCCAGCAGCCAGGATGGCAGGGATTATGGCTACACCTTC. Translated, it gives CASSQDGRDYGYTF.

The CDR3 DNA is TGTGCCAGCAGTGCAACTAGCGGAGCTAGCACAGATACGCAGTATTTT. It translates to CASSATSGASTDTQYF. This chain connects TRBV7-9 to TRBJ2-3; 8 positions match TRBD2. The CDR3 extends over 16 amino acids. CDR1 and CDR2 from the germline V gene are SEHNR and FQNEAQ (reference sequence). The J segment lost 0 bases and the V segment lost 6 bases, leaving 8 bases of the junction unmatched.

The V call is TRBV5-1, the J call TRBJ2-1; 8 bases are shared with TRBD1. The germline CDR1 and CDR2 sequences are SGHRS and YFSETQ. Germline trimming cut 1 base from V and 12 bases from J; bases unmatched to any gene: 12. CDR3 size: 15 residues. CDR3 bases: TGCGCCAGCAGCTTGTCGGGACAGGAGGGTTTTGGGCAGTTCTTC. It yields the protein CASSLSGQEGFGQFF.